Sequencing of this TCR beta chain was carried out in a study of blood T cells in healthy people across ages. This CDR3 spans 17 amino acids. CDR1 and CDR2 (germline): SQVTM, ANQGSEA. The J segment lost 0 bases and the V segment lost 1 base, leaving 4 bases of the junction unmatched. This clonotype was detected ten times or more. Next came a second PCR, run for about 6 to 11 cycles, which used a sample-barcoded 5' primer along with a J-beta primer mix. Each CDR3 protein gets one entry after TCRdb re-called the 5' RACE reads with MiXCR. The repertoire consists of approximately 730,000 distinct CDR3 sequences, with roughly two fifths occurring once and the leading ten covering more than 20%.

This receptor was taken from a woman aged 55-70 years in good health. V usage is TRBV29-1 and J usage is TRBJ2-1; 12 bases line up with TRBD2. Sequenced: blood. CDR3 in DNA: TGCAGCGTTGAAGGCTCTAGCGGGAGGGCCTCCTACAATGAGCAGTTCTTC. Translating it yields CSVEGSSGRASYNEQFF.